These 14 T cell receptor beta chains share one sample of origin, sequenced in a study of cytomegalovirus exposure and HLA in healthy donors. 13 Jbeta primers and 60 Vbeta primers were used for the PCR. Repertoires were generated with immunoSEQ multiplex PCR, while TCRdb's copy carries only in-frame clones and drops some. The sample shows some 140,000 clones, roughly 80% of them seen only once. Sample: PBMCs. The receptor set was obtained from a young man in good health and CMV-seropositive.

V is TRBV28 and J is TRBJ2-7; 11 bases map to TRBD2. This CDR3 comprises 16 residues. The junction had 7 bases not matched to a gene; V was cut back by 6 bases and J by 0 bases. Germline V lookup: CDR1 MDHEN, CDR2 SYDVKM. The CDR3 reads CASSSGLAGFSYEQYF. The CDR3 DNA reads as TGTGCCAGCAGCTCCGGACTAGCGGGCTTCTCCTACGAGCAGTACTTC.

This clone turned up a few times. The genes are TRBV2 and TRBJ2-5, with D tentatively TRBD2 (5 bases). Deletions cut 11 bases from V and 2 bases from J, with 21 bases between. The CDR3 is 15 residues long. Germline V lookup: CDR1 SNHLY, CDR2 FYNNEI. Written as DNA, the CDR3 is TGTGCCGCTGGGCGGGCAGTTCGGGGTCAAGAGACCCAGTACTTC. Translated, it gives CAAGRAVRGQETQYF.

V is TRBV6-5 and J is TRBJ1-2, with no clear D. V was clipped by 6 bases and J by 7 bases, with 12 bases between them. The CDR3 extends over 12 amino acids. CDR1 and CDR2 from the germline V gene are MNHEY and SVGAGI. This CDR3 is CASRPGSGGYTF. CDR3 sequence (DNA): TGTGCCAGCAGACCTGGTTCGGGTGGCTACACCTTC.

The chain couples TRBV7-2 to TRBJ1-1; the match to TRBD1 covers 8 bases. The CDR3 has 14 amino acids. V was clipped by 5 bases and J by 5 bases; unmatched bases: 7. CDR1 and CDR2 from the germline V gene are SGHTA and FQGNSA. The CDR3 spells CASSPRTGRTEAFF. CDR3 bases: TGTGCCAGCAGCCCCCGGACAGGGAGGACTGAAGCTTTCTTT.

The CDR3 region is CASSFRTGLGEVGYEQYF. The DNA of the CDR3 is TGTGCCAGCAGCTTTCGGACAGGGTTAGGCGAGGTGGGCTACGAGCAGTACTTC. The chain links TRBV5-4 to TRBJ2-7; 8 nucleotides line up with TRBD1. Germline V CDR1 and CDR2: SGHNT, YYREEE (reference sequence). The V gene end was trimmed by 2 bases and the J gene end by 3 bases; junction bases not matched to a gene: 16. The CDR3 runs 18 residues.

About this clone itself: One end of the junction is discordant with germline, which a read error may explain. In DNA, the CDR3 is TGTGCCCGCAGCCGGGACAGGGATTACAATGAGCAGTTCTTC. This gives the protein CARSRDRDYNEQFF. This chain connects TRBV2 to TRBJ2-1, with 9 nucleotides matching TRBD1. This CDR3 region has 14 residues. CDR1 is SNHLY, CDR2 FYNNEI, per germline.

The chain combines TRBV5-6 with TRBJ2-7; 7 nucleotides line up with TRBD1. Germline V gene data show CDR1 as SGHDT and CDR2 as YYEEEE. Trimming cost V 5 bases and J 1 base; bases outside gene matches: 6. The length of the CDR3 is 14 residues. CDR3 protein: CASSLDRASYEQYF. CDR3 DNA sequence: TGTGCCAGCAGTTTAGACAGGGCGTCCTACGAGCAGTACTTC.

This clone showed up just a few times. The sample carries other DNA sequences with the same CDR3. The V call is TRBV9, the J call TRBJ2-1; 15 nucleotides match TRBD2. The germline CDR1 and CDR2 sequences are SGDLS and YYNGEE. The CDR3 runs to 16 residues. J lost 5 bases, V lost 2 bases, and 2 bases had no gene match. This CDR3 is CASSVGTSGRNNEQFF. The CDR3 DNA follows: TGTGCCAGCAGCGTCGGGACTAGCGGGAGGAACAATGAGCAGTTCTTC. The variable domain in full, with the rest retrieved from reference TRBV9 and TRBJ2-1, is DSGVTQTPKHLITATGQRVTLRCSPRSGDLSVYWYQQSLDQGLQFLIQYYNGEERAKGNILERFSAQQFPDLHSELNLSSLELGDSALYFCASSVGTSGRNNEQFFGPGTRLTVL.

This rearrangement joins TRBV13 to TRBJ1-4; 9 nucleotides align to TRBD1. This CDR3 contains 18 residues. CDR1 is PRHDT, CDR2 FYEKMQ, per germline (reference sequence). V lost 3 bases, J lost 7 bases, and 15 bases stayed unmatched. CDR3 protein: CASSFQAQGARGGEKLFF. DNA of the CDR3: TGTGCCAGCAGCTTCCAGGCACAGGGGGCGCGGGGGGGTGAAAAACTGTTTTTT.

The chain has TRBV7-9 and TRBJ1-2; no clear D gene. This CDR3 is 13 amino acids long. Germline lookup yields CDR1 SEHNR and CDR2 FQNEAQ (reference sequence). The ends were cut back, 5 bases at V and 4 bases at J, with 11 bases in the middle. CDR3 sequence (DNA): TGTGCCAGCAGCACCGGGGATTTCTATGGCTACACCTTC. This codes for CASSTGDFYGYTF.

The V call is TRBV6-5, the J call TRBJ2-7; D not certain. The CDR3 is made up of 12 amino acids. Germline assignment: CDR1 MNHEY and CDR2 SVGAGI. Trimming removed 2 bases from V and 3 bases from J, with 5 bases in between. This CDR3 is CASSYQVYEQYF. The DNA for the CDR3 is TGTGCCAGCAGTTACCAGGTCTACGAGCAGTACTTC.

The rearrangement joins TRBV18 to TRBJ2-3; 7 bases agree with TRBD2. With 6 bases clipped from V and 3 bases from J, the junction kept 9 bases outside the gene matches. The CDR3 contains 15 residues. Germline lookup yields CDR1 KGHSH and CDR2 LQKENI. The CDR3 nucleotides are TGTGCCAGCTCCCCCGCCCTGGGGGGGACAGATACGCAGTATTTT. It encodes CASSPALGGTDTQYF.

The chain joins TRBV14 to TRBJ2-1, with a possible D match to TRBD1 (5 bases). CDR3 length: 14 residues. CDR1 is SGHDN, CDR2 FVKESK, per germline. V lost 3 bases, J lost 3 bases, and 9 bases lay in between. CDR3 DNA sequence: TGTGCCAGCAGCCAGCTGACAGTCTACAATGAGCAGTTCTTC. This gives the protein CASSQLTVYNEQFF. The full variable domain, completed using reference TRBV14 and TRBJ2-1, is EAGVTQFPSHSVIEKGQTVTLRCDPISGHDNLYWYRRVMGKEIKFLLHFVKESKQDESGMPNNRFLAERTGGTYSTLKVQPAELEDSGVYFCASSQLTVYNEQFFGPGTRLTVL.

CDR3 residues: CASSLAGETQYF. CDR3 bases: TGTGCCAGCAGTCTAGCGGGGGAGACCCAGTACTTC. The V call is TRBV6-5, the J call TRBJ2-5, with 9 bases identical to TRBD2. With V trimmed by 5 bases and J by 5 bases, 0 bases remained unmatched. This CDR3 contains 12 residues. The germline V gene has CDR1 MNHEY and CDR2 SVGAGI.